This passage covers 16 T cell receptor beta chains from one sample sequenced in a study of Ad26.COV2.S vaccination and SARS-CoV-2 variants. Treatment of the sample: around 19 received Ad26.COV2.S at low or high dose, single or two shots; several received placebo; per-sample allocation not given. At day 63 after the first vaccine or placebo injection, samples were drawn. Data came from immunoSEQ multiplex PCR; TCRdb stores just in-frame clones and leaves some out. The sample lists some 290,000 clones; 86% were seen once. The starting material was peripheral blood, obtained in a trial of Ad26.COV2.S vaccine versus placebo. These receptors were obtained from a person between 18 and 65 years old who received the Ad26.COV2.S COVID-19 vaccine or a placebo.

This clone showed up just once. This chain links TRBV3-1 (or the pseudogene TRBV3-2) with TRBJ2-2, with no clear D. The CDR3 length is 14 residues. The germline CDR1 and CDR2 sequences are LGHDT and YNNKEL (reference sequence). V shed 2 bases and J shed 7 bases, with 11 bases lying between them. The CDR3 sequence is CASSQFGRDGELFF. The CDR3 nucleotides read TGTGCCAGCAGCCAATTTGGACGTGACGGGGAGCTGTTTTTT.

This chain joins TRBV5-1 and TRBJ2-5, with TRBD2 as a possible D gene (5 bases). This CDR3 has 14 residues. Germline-derived CDR1 and CDR2 are SGHRS and YFSETQ. Trimming removed 5 bases from V and 4 bases from J, with 15 bases in between. CDR3 nucleotides: TGCGCCAGCAGTCCAGCTGGGAGAGGAGAGACCCAGTACTTC. Its protein is CASSPAGRGETQYF.

The rearrangement joins TRBV18 to TRBJ1-3; D remains unclear. V shed 1 base and J shed 3 bases, with 10 bases lying between them. The CDR3 length is 15 residues. The V gene's germline CDR1 is KGHSH and CDR2 LQKENI. CDR3 region: CASSPLPGIGNTIYF. The CDR3, as DNA: TGTGCCAGCTCACCACTTCCAGGAATTGGAAACACCATATATTTT.

CDR3 DNA sequence: TGTGCCAGCAGCCCTAGCGGGGGGGCAACAGATACGCAGTATTTT. It encodes CASSPSGGATDTQYF. V is TRBV3-1 (or the pseudogene TRBV3-2) and J is TRBJ2-3, with 12 bases fitting TRBD2. CDR1 is LGHDT, CDR2 YNNKEL, per germline (reference sequence). CDR3 length: 15 amino acids. Trimming removed 4 bases from V and 3 bases from J; junction bases left unmatched: 2.

The J gene is TRBJ2-1, the V gene TRBV6-1; 10 bases are shared with TRBD2. V shed 2 bases and J 8 bases; nucleotides not matched to a gene: 6. The germline V gene encodes CDR1 MNHNS and CDR2 SASEGT. The CDR3 is 15 residues long. In DNA form, the CDR3 reads TGTGCCAGCAGTGAAACAGCGGGGGGGCCTGATGAGCAGTTCTTC. Encoded protein: CASSETAGGPDEQFF.

The chain combines TRBV5-4 with TRBJ1-2; D remains unclear. The CDR3 is 13 amino acids. Germline values: CDR1 SGHNT, CDR2 YYREEE (reference sequence). The germline V and J ends were trimmed by 3 bases and 4 bases, with 10 bases remaining between them. The CDR3 nucleotides read TGTGCCAGCAGCTCGGACGCTCTCTATGGCTACACCTTC. It encodes CASSSDALYGYTF.

This chain links TRBV7-2 with TRBJ2-1; maybe TRBD1 (6 bases). The CDR3 consists of 15 residues. V was trimmed by 5 bases and J by 4 bases, leaving 15 bases between them. Germline V gene data show CDR1 as SGHTA and CDR2 as FQGNSA. The CDR3 DNA sequence: TGTGCCAGCAGCGTAAGTGTGCAGGGGTACAATGAGCAGTTCTTC. Its translation: CASSVSVQGYNEQFF.

The chain employs TRBV20-1 and TRBJ2-5; the D is unclear. From germline, CDR1 is DFQATT and CDR2 SNEGSKA (reference sequence). V was trimmed by 7 bases and J by 5 bases, leaving 11 bases between them. The CDR3 runs to 11 residues. CDR3 coding DNA: TGCAGTGAATTATACGAGGAGACCCAGTACTTC. Translated: CSELYEETQYF.

This chain uses TRBV7-2 with TRBJ2-3; D unclear. This CDR3 spans 16 amino acids. Germline V CDR1 and CDR2: SGHTA, FQGNSA. Trimming stripped 4 bases from V and 1 base from J, with 15 bases between. The CDR3 reads CASSSKGWVGTDTQYF. CDR3 DNA: TGTGCCAGCAGCTCCAAGGGATGGGTCGGCACAGATACGCAGTATTTT.

This rearrangement joins TRBV5-1 to TRBJ2-1; a possible D gene is TRBD1 (7 bases). V was shortened by 6 bases and J by 1 base, with 14 bases between the two germline ends. This CDR3 is 15 amino acids long. Germline V CDR1 and CDR2: SGHRS, YFSETQ. For the CDR3, the DNA is TGCGCCAGCACTGAGGCGGGACAGTCCTACAATGAGCAGTTCTTC. Amino acid sequence: CASTEAGQSYNEQFF.

The chain has TRBV5-8 and TRBJ2-3; D call uncertain. V gave up 4 bases and J gave up 6 bases, with 6 bases separating them. This CDR3 comprises 11 residues. The germline V gene encodes CDR1 SGHTS and CDR2 YDEGEE. The CDR3 loop reads CASSRFDTQYF. The CDR3 region has the DNA TGTGCCAGCAGCCGGTTCGATACGCAGTATTTT.

This chain links TRBV29-1 with TRBJ1-2, with D maybe TRBD1 (6 bases). The CDR3 loop spans 16 amino acids. In germline, CDR1 is SQVTM, CDR2 ANQGSEA. Trimming stripped 5 bases from V and 3 bases from J, with 22 bases between. The CDR3 DNA sequence: TGCAGCGTTCGGACCTTTGGGGGGGCTGATTACTATGGCTACACCTTC. The encoded protein is CSVRTFGGADYYGYTF.

The chain combines TRBV19 with TRBJ2-5; 7 bases align to TRBD1. The CDR3 covers 14 residues. The ends lost 6 bases at V and 7 bases at J; junction bases unmatched: 11. Germline V gene data show CDR1 as LNHDA and CDR2 as SQIVND (reference sequence). The CDR3 DNA is TGTGCCAGTAGGGACAGGTCCCTGGGGTTGACCCAGTACTTC. This gives the protein CASRDRSLGLTQYF.

This chain uses TRBV7-9 with TRBJ1-1, with D maybe TRBD1 (5 bases). The CDR3 sequence is 16 residues long. CDR1 is SEHNR, CDR2 FQNEAQ, per germline (reference sequence). Trimming removed 5 bases at V and 1 base at J, with 17 bases between. CDR3 sequence: CASSKTGHRGNTEAFF. The DNA for the CDR3 is TGTGCCAGCAGCAAAACAGGTCACCGGGGGAACACTGAAGCTTTCTTT.

The chain employs TRBV6-5 and TRBJ2-3; D is undetermined. Germline CDR1 reads MNHEY; CDR2 reads SVGAGI. The CDR3 totals 14 residues. The V gene lost 4 bases and the J gene lost 0 bases, with 8 bases spanning the gap. CDR3 residues: CASSWRASTDTQYF. Written as DNA, the CDR3 is TGTGCCAGCAGTTGGCGAGCCAGCACAGATACGCAGTATTTT.

V and J are TRBV6-2 or TRBV6-3 and TRBJ1-4; the D gene is possibly TRBD1 (6 bases). In germline, CDR1 is MNHEY, CDR2 SVGEGT. CDR3 size: 12 residues. Deletions cut 6 bases from V and 10 bases from J, with 12 bases between. CDR3 nucleotide sequence: TGTGCCAGCAGACCTGGACAGTCAAAACTGTTTTTT. It codes for CASRPGQSKLFF.